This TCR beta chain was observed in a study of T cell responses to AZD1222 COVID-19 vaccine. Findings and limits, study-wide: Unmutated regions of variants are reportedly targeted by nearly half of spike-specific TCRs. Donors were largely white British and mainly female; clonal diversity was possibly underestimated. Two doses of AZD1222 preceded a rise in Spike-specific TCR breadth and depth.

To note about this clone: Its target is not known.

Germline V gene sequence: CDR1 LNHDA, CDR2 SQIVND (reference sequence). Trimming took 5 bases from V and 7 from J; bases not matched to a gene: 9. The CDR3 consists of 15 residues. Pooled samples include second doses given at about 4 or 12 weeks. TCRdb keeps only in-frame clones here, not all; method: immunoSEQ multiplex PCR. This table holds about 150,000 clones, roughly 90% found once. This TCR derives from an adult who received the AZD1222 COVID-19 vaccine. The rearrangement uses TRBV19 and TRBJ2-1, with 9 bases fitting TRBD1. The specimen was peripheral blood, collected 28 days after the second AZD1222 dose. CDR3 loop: CASSPTGGAKNEQFF. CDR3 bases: TGTGCCAGTAGTCCCACAGGGGGCGCAAAGAATGAGCAGTTCTTC. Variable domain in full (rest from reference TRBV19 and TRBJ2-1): DGGITQSPKYLFRKEGQNVTLSCEQNLNHDAMYWYRQDPGQGLRLIYYSQIVNDFQKGDIAEGYSVSREKKESFPLTVTSAQKNPTAFYLCASSPTGGAKNEQFFGPGTRLTVL.